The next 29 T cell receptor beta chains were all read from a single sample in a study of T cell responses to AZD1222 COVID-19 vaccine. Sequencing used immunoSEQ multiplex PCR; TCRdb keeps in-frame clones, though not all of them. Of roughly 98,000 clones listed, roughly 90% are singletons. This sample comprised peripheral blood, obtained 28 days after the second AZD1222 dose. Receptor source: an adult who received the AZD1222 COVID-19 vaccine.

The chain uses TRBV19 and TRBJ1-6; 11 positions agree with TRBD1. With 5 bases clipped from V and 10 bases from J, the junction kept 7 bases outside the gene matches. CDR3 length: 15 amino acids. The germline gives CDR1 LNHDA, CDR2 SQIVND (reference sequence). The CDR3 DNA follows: TGTGCCAGTAGTGGGACAGGGGGAGTTGGATCACCCCTCCACTTT. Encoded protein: CASSGTGGVGSPLHF.

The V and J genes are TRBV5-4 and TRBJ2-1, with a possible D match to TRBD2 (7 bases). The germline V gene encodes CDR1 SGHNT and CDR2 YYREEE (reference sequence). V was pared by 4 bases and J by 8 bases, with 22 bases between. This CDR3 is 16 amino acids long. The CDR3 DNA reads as TGTGCCAGCAGCCTGCAAAGCGGGATCGGGGGCGATGAGCAGTTCTTC. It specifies CASSLQSGIGGDEQFF.

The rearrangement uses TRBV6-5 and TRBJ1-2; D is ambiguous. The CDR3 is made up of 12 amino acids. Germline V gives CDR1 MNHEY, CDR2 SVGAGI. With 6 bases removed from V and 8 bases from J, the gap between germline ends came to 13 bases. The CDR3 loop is CASSYREGGYTF. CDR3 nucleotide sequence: TGTGCCAGCAGCTACAGAGAGGGAGGCTACACCTTC.

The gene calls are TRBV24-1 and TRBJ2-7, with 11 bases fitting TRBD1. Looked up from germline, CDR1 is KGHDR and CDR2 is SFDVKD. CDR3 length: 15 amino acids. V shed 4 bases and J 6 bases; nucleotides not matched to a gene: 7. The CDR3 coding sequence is TGTGCCACCAGTGACCCAGGACAGGGGGCCGGCGAGCAGTACTTC. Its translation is CATSDPGQGAGEQYF.

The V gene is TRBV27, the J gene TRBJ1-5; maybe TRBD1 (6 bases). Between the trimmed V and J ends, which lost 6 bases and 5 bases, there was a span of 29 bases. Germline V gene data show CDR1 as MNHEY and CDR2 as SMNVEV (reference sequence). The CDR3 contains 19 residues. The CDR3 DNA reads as TGTGCCAGCAGCTCGTTATCCGAGTATGGGGGGCGCATCGATCAGCCCCAGCATTTT. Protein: CASSSLSEYGGRIDQPQHF.

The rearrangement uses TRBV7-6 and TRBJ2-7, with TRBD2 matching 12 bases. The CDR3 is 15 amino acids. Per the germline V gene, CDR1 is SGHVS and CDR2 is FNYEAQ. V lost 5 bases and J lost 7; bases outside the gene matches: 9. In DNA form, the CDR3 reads TGTGCCAGCAGCGTCAGACTAGCGGGAGTTGAGGAGCAGTACTTC. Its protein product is CASSVRLAGVEEQYF.

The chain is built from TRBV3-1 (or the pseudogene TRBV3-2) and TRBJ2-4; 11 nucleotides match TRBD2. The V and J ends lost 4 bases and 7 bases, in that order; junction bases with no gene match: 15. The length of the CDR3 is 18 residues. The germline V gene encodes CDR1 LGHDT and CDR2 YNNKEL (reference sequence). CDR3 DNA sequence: TGTGCCAGCAGCCTCCTGCGACTAGCGGGAACTGCCGAGAACATTCAGTACTTC. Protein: CASSLLRLAGTAENIQYF.

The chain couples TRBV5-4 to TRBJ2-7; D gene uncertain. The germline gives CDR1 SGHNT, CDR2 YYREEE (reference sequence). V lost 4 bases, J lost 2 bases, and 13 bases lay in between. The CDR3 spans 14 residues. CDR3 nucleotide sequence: TGTGCCAGCAGCCCCTGGAGCAAGCCCTACGAGCAGTACTTC. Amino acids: CASSPWSKPYEQYF.

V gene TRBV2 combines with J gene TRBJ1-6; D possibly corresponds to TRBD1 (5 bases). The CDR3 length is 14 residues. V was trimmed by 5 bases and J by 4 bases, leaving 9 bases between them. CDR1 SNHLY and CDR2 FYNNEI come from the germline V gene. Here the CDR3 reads CASSFGQYNSPLHF. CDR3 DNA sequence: TGTGCCAGCAGTTTTGGACAATATAATTCACCCCTCCACTTT.

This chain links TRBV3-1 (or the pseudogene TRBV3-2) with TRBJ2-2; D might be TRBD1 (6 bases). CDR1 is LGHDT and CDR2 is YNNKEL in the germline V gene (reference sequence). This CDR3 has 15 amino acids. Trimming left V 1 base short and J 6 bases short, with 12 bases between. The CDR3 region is CASSQVSGVPGELFF. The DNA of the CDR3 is TGTGCCAGCAGCCAAGTTTCAGGGGTACCCGGGGAGCTGTTTTTT.

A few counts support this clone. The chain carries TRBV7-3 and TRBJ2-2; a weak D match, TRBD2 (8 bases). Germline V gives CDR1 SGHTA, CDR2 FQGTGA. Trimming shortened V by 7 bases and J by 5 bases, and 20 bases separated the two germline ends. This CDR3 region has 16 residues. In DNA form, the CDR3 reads TGTGCCAGCACCGAAGGGGGCGGGAGGAGGACCGGGGAGCTGTTTTTT. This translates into CASTEGGGRRTGELFF. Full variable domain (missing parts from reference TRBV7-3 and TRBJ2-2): GAGVSQTPSNKVTEKGKYVELRCDPISGHTALYWYRQSLGQGPEFLIYFQGTGAADDSGLPNDRFFAVRPEGSVSTLKIQRTERGDSAVYLCASTEGGGRRTGELFFGEGSRLTVL.

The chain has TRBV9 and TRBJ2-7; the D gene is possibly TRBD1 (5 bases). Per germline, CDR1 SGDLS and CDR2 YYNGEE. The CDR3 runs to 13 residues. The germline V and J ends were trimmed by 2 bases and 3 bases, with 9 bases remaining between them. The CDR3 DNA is TGTGCCAGCAGCGTGGGGCAAGACTACGAGCAGTACTTC. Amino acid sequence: CASSVGQDYEQYF.

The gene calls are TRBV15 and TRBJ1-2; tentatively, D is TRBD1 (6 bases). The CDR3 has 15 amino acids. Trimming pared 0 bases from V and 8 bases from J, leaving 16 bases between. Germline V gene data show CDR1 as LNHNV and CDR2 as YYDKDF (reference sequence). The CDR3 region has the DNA TGTGCCACCAGCAGAGATGTGGGACAAACAATAGGCTACACCTTC. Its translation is CATSRDVGQTIGYTF.

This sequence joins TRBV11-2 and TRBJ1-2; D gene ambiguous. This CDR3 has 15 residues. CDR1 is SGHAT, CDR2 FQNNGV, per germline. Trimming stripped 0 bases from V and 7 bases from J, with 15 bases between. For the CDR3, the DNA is TGTGCCAGCAGCTTAGATCGGGCCCCTTGGGGTGGCTACACCTTC. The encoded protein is CASSLDRAPWGGYTF.

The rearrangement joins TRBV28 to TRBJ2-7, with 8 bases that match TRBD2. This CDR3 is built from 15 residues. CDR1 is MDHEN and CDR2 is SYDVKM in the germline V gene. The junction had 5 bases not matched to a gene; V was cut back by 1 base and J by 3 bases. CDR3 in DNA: TGTGCCAGCAGTTTATCGAGCGGGAGATTCTACGAGCAGTACTTC. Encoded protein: CASSLSSGRFYEQYF. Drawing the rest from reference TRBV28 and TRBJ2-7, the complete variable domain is DVKVTQSSRYLVKRTGEKVFLECVQDMDHENMFWYRQDPGLGLRLIYFSYDVKMKEKGDIPEGYSVSREKKERFSLILESASTNQTSMYLCASSLSSGRFYEQYFGPGTRLTVT.

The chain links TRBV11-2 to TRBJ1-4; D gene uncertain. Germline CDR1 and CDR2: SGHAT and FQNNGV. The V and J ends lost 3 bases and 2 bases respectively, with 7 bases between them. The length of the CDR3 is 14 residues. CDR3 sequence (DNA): TGTGCCAGCAGCTTTCGTCGGACTAATGAAAAACTGTTTTTT. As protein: CASSFRRTNEKLFF. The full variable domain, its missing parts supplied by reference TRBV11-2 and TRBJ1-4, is EAGVAQSPRYKIIEKRQSVAFWCNPISGHATLYWYQQILGQGPKLLIQFQNNGVVDDSQLPKDRFSAERLKGVDSTLKIQPAKLEDSAVYLCASSFRRTNEKLFFGSGTQLSVL.

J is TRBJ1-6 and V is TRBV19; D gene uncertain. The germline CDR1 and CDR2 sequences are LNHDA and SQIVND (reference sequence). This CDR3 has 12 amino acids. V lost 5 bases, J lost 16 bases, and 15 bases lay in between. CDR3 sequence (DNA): TGTGCCAGTAGTGCCCTTAAGGATTCTCTCCACTTT. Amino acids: CASSALKDSLHF.

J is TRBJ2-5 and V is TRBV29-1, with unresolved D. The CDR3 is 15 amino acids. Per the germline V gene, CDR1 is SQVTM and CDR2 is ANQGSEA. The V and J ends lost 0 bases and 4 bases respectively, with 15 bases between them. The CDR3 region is CSVEDGSLPRETQYF. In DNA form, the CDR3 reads TGCAGCGTTGAAGATGGCAGCCTCCCAAGAGAGACCCAGTACTTC.

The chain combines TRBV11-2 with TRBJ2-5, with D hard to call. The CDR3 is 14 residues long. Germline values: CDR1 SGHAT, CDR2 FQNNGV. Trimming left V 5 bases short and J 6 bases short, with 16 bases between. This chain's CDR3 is CASSPQYSQKTQYF. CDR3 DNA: TGTGCCAGCAGCCCTCAGTACTCCCAGAAGACCCAGTACTTC.

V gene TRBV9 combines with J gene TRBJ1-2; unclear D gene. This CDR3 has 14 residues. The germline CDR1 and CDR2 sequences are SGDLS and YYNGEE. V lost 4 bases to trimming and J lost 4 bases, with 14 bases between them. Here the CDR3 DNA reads TGTGCCAGCAGCAAAGGGTCCAAAAGCTATGGCTACACCTTC. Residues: CASSKGSKSYGYTF.

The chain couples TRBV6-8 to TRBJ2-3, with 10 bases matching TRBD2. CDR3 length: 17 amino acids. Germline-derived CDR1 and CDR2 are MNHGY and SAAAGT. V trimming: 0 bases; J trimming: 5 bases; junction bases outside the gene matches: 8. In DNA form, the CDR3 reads TGTGCCAGCAGTTACTCTGGAAGCGGGAGGGCCAGAGATACGCAGTATTTT. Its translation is CASSYSGSGRARDTQYF.

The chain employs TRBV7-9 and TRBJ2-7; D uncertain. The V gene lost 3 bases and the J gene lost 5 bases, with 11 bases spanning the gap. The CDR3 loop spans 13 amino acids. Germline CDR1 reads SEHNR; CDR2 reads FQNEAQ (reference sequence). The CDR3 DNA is TGTGCCAGCAGCTTTGAGATGATTGACGAGCAGTACTTC. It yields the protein CASSFEMIDEQYF.

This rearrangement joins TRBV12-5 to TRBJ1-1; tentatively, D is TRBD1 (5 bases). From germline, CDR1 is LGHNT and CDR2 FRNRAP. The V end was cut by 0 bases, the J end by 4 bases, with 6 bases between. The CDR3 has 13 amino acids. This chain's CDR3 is CASGLVGVTEAFF. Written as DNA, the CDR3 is TGTGCTAGTGGTTTGGTAGGGGTCACTGAAGCTTTCTTT.

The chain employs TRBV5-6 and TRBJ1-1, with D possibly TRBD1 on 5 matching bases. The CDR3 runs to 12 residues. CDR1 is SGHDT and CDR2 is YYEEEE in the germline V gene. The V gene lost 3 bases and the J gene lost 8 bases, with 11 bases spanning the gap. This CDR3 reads CASSYRDGEAFF. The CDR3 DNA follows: TGTGCCAGCAGCTACCGGGACGGCGAAGCTTTCTTT.

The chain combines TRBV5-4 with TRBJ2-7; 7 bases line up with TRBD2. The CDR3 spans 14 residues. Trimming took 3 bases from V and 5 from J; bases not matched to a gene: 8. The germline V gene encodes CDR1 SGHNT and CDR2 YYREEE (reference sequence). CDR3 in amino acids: CASSSFAGDDEQYF. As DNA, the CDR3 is TGTGCCAGCAGCTCCTTTGCGGGAGACGACGAGCAGTACTTC.

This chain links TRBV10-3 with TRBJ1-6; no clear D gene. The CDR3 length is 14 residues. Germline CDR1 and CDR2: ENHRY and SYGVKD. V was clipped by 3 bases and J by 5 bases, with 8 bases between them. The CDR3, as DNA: TGTGCCATCAGTGACCAAGGAAATAATTCACCCCTCCACTTT. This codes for CAISDQGNNSPLHF.

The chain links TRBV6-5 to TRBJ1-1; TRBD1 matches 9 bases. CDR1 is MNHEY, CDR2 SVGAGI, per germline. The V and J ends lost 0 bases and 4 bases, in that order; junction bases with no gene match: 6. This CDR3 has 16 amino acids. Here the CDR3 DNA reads TGTGCCAGCAGTTACTCGGTCGGACAGGGGCTCACTGAAGCTTTCTTT. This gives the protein CASSYSVGQGLTEAFF.

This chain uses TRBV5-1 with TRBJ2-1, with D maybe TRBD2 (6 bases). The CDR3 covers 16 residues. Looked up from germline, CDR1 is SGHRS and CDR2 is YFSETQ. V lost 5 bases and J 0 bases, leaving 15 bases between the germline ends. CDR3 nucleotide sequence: TGCGCCAGCAGTTACCGGGACTCATTCTCCTACAATGAGCAGTTCTTC. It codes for CASSYRDSFSYNEQFF.

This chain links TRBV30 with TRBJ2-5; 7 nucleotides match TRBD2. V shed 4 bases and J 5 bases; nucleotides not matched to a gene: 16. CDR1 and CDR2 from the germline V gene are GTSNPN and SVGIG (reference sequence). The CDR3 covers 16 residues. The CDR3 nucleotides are TGTGCCTGGACCCCCGGGGGAGGGCCTTTCCCGGAGACCCAGTACTTC. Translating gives CAWTPGGGPFPETQYF.